A selection of T cell receptor beta chains follows, all from one sample in a study of tumor-infiltrating lymphocytes in primary liver carcinoma. TCRdb passed the multiplex PCR reads through MiXCR, listing each CDR3 protein once. The table records 310,000 or so distinct CDR3 sequences, around 50% of them present only once. The sequenced sample was peripheral blood. The source of these receptors is a woman aged 25 to 39 with primary liver carcinoma and hepatitis B virus infection. Each CDR3 is given without its conserved first and last residue.

TRBV29-1,SVEEGPGGGIDTQY
TRBV28,ASTGQTVSNQPQH
TRBV4-2,ASSQDQGSSGNNEQF
TRBV14,ASSQVRQAEQY
TRBV7-9,ASSPQGNHNEQF
TRBV6-2/TRBV6-3,ASSPAGTSGYSYNEQF
TRBV27,ASSPRGLAGTGELF
TRBV28,ASSSIPRDGYT
TRBV28,ASTHRDRGLETQY
TRBV4-2,ASSRTGGGMNTEAF
TRBV12-3/TRBV12-4,VSSPAGGYNQPQH
TRBV29-1,SVEAVSRGGYT
TRBV4-1,ASSQRPQGTEAF
TRBV14,ASSRTTGVRATEAF
TRBV10-1,ASSNRGGGELF
TRBV5-1,ASSSSITEAF
TRBV6-1,ASSEYQGNTEAF
TRBV7-8,ASSFHPQVEQY
TRBV6-5,ASTEGWETQY
TRBV4-2,ASSGWEQGAEEQY
TRBV6-2/TRBV6-3,ASSDRGTYNEQF
TRBV5-1,ASSTDRDYGYT
TRBV29-1,SVVDSGNTIY
TRBV7-9,VSSLSGRVNEQF
TRBV4-1,ASSQGLTGGGYGYT
TRBV12-5,ASGLVELGGGEQF
TRBV11-1,ASSPKNRVLYNEQF
TRBV11-2,ASSLDRGGSWYEQY
TRBV12-3/TRBV12-4,ASSLASRGGYA